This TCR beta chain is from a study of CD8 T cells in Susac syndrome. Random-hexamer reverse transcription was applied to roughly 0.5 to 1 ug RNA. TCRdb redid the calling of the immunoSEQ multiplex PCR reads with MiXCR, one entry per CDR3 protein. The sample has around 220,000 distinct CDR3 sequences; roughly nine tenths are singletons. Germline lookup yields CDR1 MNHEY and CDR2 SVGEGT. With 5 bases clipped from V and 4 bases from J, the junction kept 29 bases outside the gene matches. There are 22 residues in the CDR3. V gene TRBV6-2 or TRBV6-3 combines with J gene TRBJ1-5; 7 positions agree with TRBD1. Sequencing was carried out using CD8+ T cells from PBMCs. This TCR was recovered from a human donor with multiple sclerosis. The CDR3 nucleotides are TGTGCCAGCAGTCACCTGGACAGGAGGCACGCCAAGCCCCAAATCCAGAATCAGCCCCAGCATTTT. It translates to CASSHLDRRHAKPQIQNQPQHF.